The clone carrying this TCR beta chain was seen repeatedly, ten times or more. The target antigen is unknown. The sample comes from a study of T-cell memory formation after mild COVID-19. Study information: Largely donor-specific TCR clusters were found. Study results and limitations: Among clones contracting day 15 to 85, CD4/CD8 was balanced, whereas later expanders leaned CD4+. The main location of contracting CD4+ clones was CM and EM, and that of contracting CD8+ clones was EMRA.

A single record per CDR3 protein comes from TCRdb applying MiXCR to the 5' RACE reads. The repertoire holds fewer than 250,000 distinct CDR3 sequences, roughly 18% seen once, with 2.4% in the top ten. The TCR originated in an adult woman who had mild COVID-19 (a few samples of this study predate the infection). Cell type and time point are not known. Sample: PBMCs or a T cell subset sorted from them (not recorded which).

CDR3 region: CASSLDTDQPQHF. The CDR3 DNA is TGCGCCAGCAGCTTGGACACCGATCAGCCCCAGCATTTT. V and J are TRBV5-1 and TRBJ1-5, with D hard to call. Germline CDR1 reads SGHRS; CDR2 reads YFSETQ. Trimming cost V 0 bases and J 5 bases, with 6 bases left between them. The CDR3 consists of 13 residues.